This T cell receptor (beta chain) was recorded in a study of cytomegalovirus exposure and HLA in healthy donors. This clone was observed a few times. The antigen is not known. Trimming removed 0 bases from V and 0 bases from J, with 13 bases in between. Germline values: CDR1 SGHRS, CDR2 YFSETQ. CDR3 length: 17 amino acids. Study findings and constraints: Reports showed the classifier diagnosing cytomegalovirus status with high specificity and sensitivity. Under in vitro conditions, three CMV-associated chains were confirmed as specific for CMV antigens. Among TCR beta chains, those listed as cytomegalovirus-associated numbered about 160. HLA allele associations emerged for 17,000 or so TCR beta sequences in a later analysis, at 0.05 false discovery rate.

Researchers ran the PCR with 60 Vbeta and 13 Jbeta primers. Produced via immunoSEQ multiplex PCR; TCRdb's table is partial and in-frame only. The sample lists roughly 200,000 clones, more than 85% seen once, with 1% in the top ten. This TCR derives from a woman between 18 and 29 years old in good health and CMV-seronegative. What was sequenced was PBMCs. V and J are TRBV5-1 and TRBJ2-4; D is perhaps TRBD2 (6 bases). CDR3 sequence reads: CASSLAVAGLAKNIQYF. CDR3 bases: TGCGCCAGCAGCTTGGCCGTTGCGGGGTTAGCCAAAAACATTCAGTACTTC.